Listed here are 9 T cell receptor beta chains from one sample, sequenced in a study of cytomegalovirus exposure and HLA in healthy donors. The primer mix had 60 Vbeta and 13 Jbeta primers. Repertoires were generated with immunoSEQ multiplex PCR, while TCRdb's copy carries only in-frame clones and drops some. This table has 150,000 to 200,000 clones, roughly 80% appearing once. The sequenced material came from PBMCs. The receptors come from a man aged 50 to 60 in good health and CMV-seropositive.

The chain is built from TRBV27 and TRBJ2-2; 9 nucleotides line up with TRBD2. The germline gives CDR1 MNHEY, CDR2 SMNVEV (reference sequence). Trimming cost V 10 bases and J 5 bases; bases outside gene matches: 5. The CDR3 sequence is 13 residues long. Here the CDR3 DNA reads TGTGCCACGAGCGGGGGGTATACCGGGGAGCTGTTTTTT. This translates into CATSGGYTGELFF.

The rearrangement uses TRBV7-3 and TRBJ2-1; D perhaps matches TRBD2 (6 bases). In germline, CDR1 is SGHTA, CDR2 FQGTGA. V lost 4 bases and J lost 7, with 14 bases in between. CDR3 size: 14 residues. DNA for the CDR3: TGTGCCAGCAGCTCTGGGAGCCTAGCGAATGAGCAGTTCTTC. This translates into CASSSGSLANEQFF. The full variable domain, with the rest looked up from reference TRBV7-3 and TRBJ2-1, is GAGVSQTPSNKVTEKGKYVELRCDPISGHTALYWYRQSLGQGPEFLIYFQGTGAADDSGLPNDRFFAVRPEGSVSTLKIQRTERGDSAVYLCASSSGSLANEQFFGPGTRLTVL.

For this clone: The junction does not match germline at one end; this may be a read error. The chain recombines TRBV7-9 with TRBJ2-2; the match to TRBD2 covers 12 bases. CDR1 and CDR2 (germline): SEHNR, FQNEAQ (reference sequence). The CDR3 sequence is 17 residues long. The CDR3 DNA follows: TGTTCCAGCAGCCCGATACTAGCGGGGGGCCACGGAGAGGAGCTGTTTTTT. This encodes CSSSPILAGGHGEELFF. The full variable domain, with the rest looked up from reference TRBV7-9 and TRBJ2-2, is DTGVSQNPRHKITKRGQNVTFRCDPISEHNRLYWYRQTLGQGPEFLTYFQNEAQLEKSRLLSDRFSAERPKGSFSTLEIQRTEQGDSAMYLCSSSPILAGGHGEELFFGEGSRLTVL.

The chain is built from TRBV9 and TRBJ1-1; TRBD1 is a possible D gene (5 bases). The V gene's germline CDR1 is SGDLS and CDR2 YYNGEE. V dropped 0 bases and J dropped 4 bases, with 13 bases sitting between them. This CDR3 has 15 residues. The CDR3 sequence is CASSVDTGRFTEAFF. The CDR3 DNA follows: TGTGCCAGCAGCGTAGATACAGGCCGATTCACTGAAGCTTTCTTT.

This chain connects TRBV7-3 to TRBJ2-1; 9 bases fit TRBD2. Germline V gene sequence: CDR1 SGHTA, CDR2 FQGTGA. The V gene end was trimmed by 5 bases and the J gene end by 8 bases; junction bases not matched to a gene: 10. There are 15 residues in the CDR3. As DNA, the CDR3 is TGTGCCAGCAGCAGGCGGCTAGCGGGATTCCATGAGCAGTTCTTC. Its protein product is CASSRRLAGFHEQFF.

This clone was recorded only once. The rearrangement uses TRBV5-1 and TRBJ2-1; TRBD2 matches at 10 bases. The CDR3 is 15 residues long. Germline trimming cut 3 bases from V and 10 bases from J; bases unmatched to any gene: 10. CDR1 SGHRS and CDR2 YFSETQ come from the germline V gene. The CDR3 reads CASSSLAGGAREQFF. The CDR3 nucleotides are TGCGCCAGCAGCTCCTTAGCGGGGGGCGCCCGGGAGCAGTTCTTC.

The chain links TRBV21-1 to TRBJ2-1; TRBD2 is the table's D call, not checked against the DNA. TRBV21-1 corresponds to a pseudogene. This CDR3 is 18 amino acids long. CDR3 sequence reads: CASSSGLAGPLIHNEQFF. CDR3 nucleotides: TGTGCCAGCAGTTCTGGACTAGCGGGGCCGCTCATTCACAATGAGCAGTTCTTC.

This sequence joins TRBV11-2 and TRBJ2-6; the match to TRBD2 covers 9 bases. CDR1 is SGHAT, CDR2 FQNNGV, per germline. CDR3 size: 18 residues. With V trimmed by 5 bases and J by 2 bases, 10 bases remained unmatched. The CDR3: CASSRPRREGAGANVLTF. CDR3 in DNA: TGTGCCAGCAGCCGCCCGAGGCGGGAGGGGGCTGGGGCCAACGTCCTGACTTTC.

The V gene is TRBV11-3, the J gene TRBJ2-7, with D perhaps matching TRBD2 (5 bases). This CDR3 is 14 amino acids long. Trimming pared 2 bases from V and 1 base from J, leaving 9 bases between. CDR1 SGHNT and CDR2 YENEEA come from the germline V gene. The CDR3: CASSLRELSYEQYF. Here the CDR3 DNA reads TGTGCCAGCAGCTTAAGGGAGTTATCCTACGAGCAGTACTTC.